This T cell receptor beta chain was sequenced during a study of graft-versus-host responses after intestinal transplantation. In the study overall: Recipients underwent multivisceral, liver-intestinal, or isolated intestinal transplants. Anti-thymocyte globulin induction was given to all recipients, followed by tacrolimus and steroids for about 3 years.

The method was immunoSEQ multiplex PCR; TCRdb's version includes in-frame clones alone and lacks a portion of them. Of 9,500 to 15,000 clones listed, 85% to 95% are singletons. The CDR3 spans 13 residues. V was shortened by 3 bases and J by 7 bases, with 13 bases between the two germline ends. From germline, CDR1 is SGHNT and CDR2 YENEEA. The source material was PBMCs, sampled about 110 days after intestinal transplant. This receptor was taken from a human patient who received an intestinal transplant, so some T cells may come from the graft donor. V usage is TRBV11-3 and J usage is TRBJ2-7, with D perhaps matching TRBD2 (6 bases). The CDR3: CASSLEAGVEQYF. The CDR3 coding sequence is TGTGCCAGCAGCTTGGAAGCGGGCGTTGAGCAGTACTTC.